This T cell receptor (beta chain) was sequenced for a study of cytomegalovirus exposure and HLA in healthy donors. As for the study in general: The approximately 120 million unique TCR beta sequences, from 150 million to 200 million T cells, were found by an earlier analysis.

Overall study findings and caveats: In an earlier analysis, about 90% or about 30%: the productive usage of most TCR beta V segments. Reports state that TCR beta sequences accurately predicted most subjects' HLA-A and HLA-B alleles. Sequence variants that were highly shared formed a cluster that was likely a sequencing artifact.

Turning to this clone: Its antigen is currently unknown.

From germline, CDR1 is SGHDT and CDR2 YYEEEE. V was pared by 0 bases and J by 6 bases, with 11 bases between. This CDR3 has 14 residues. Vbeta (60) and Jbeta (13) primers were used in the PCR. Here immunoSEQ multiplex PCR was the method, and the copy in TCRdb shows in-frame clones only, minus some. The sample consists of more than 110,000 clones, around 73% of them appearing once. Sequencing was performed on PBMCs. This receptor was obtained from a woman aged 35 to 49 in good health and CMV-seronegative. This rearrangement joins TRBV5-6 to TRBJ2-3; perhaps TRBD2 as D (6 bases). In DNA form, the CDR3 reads TGTGCCAGCAGCTTGGTACTAGCAAGGGATACGCAGTATTTT. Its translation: CASSLVLARDTQYF.